This T cell receptor (beta chain) came from a study of regulatory T cells in long-lasting Graves disease. The authors built TCR beta libraries using iRepertoire HTBI primers and Arm-PCR of CDR3 regions. From the multiplex PCR reads, TCRdb called clonotypes with MiXCR, one entry per CDR3 protein. The sample has a few hundred thousand distinct CDR3 sequences; about 15% are singletons. Broader study findings: TRBV28 was favored in persistent disease, as were TRBJ1-2 and TRBJ2-5.

Time point indicated: newly diagnosed GD, antithyroid drugs for less than 3 months. From RNA extracted from PBMCs, the TCR library was made. This clonotype has at least ten counts. Its target is not known. This CDR3 spans 16 amino acids. Germline V gene data show CDR1 as SGHTA and CDR2 as FQGNSA. Trimming removed 5 bases from V and 4 bases from J; junction bases left unmatched: 11. Separately, the same data were catalogued under a study of T cells in Graves' hyperthyroidism and ophthalmopathy. That study reports: In patients aged 18 to 65, hyperthyroidism was newly diagnosed, with duration under 2 months. First-round RT-PCR of the TCR CDR3 relied on the HTBI primer set.

Source: peripheral blood mononuclear cells (PBMCs), taken at new diagnosis, from a patient treated with antithyroid drugs. The receptor comes from a woman aged 18-29 years with Graves disease. This sequence joins TRBV7-2 and TRBJ2-7, with TRBD2 matching over 10 bases. CDR3 nucleotide sequence: TGTGCCAGCAGCGTCCAGGCTAGCGGGAGTAATTACGAGCAGTACTTC. Translated: CASSVQASGSNYEQYF.